This entry lists 12 T cell receptor beta chains sequenced from one sample in a study of cytomegalovirus exposure and HLA in healthy donors. Primers: 60 Vbeta forward and 13 Jbeta reverse. Measured with immunoSEQ multiplex PCR; TCRdb has only the in-frame clones, and not every one. The table has roughly 120,000 clones, less than 80% seen once. Source material: PBMCs. These receptors all stem from a woman between 50 and 59 years old in good health and CMV-seropositive.

This clone was detected once. The chain joins TRBV4-3 to TRBJ2-2; 8 bases line up with TRBD2. Germline V gene sequence: CDR1 LGHNA, CDR2 YSLEER. This CDR3 region has 16 residues. V lost 7 bases and J lost 2; bases outside the gene matches: 9. The CDR3 is CASKGGSGSNTGELFF. The CDR3 DNA reads TGCGCCAGCAAAGGGGGGAGCGGGAGTAACACCGGGGAGCTGTTTTTT.

V is TRBV7-9 and J is TRBJ2-7, with D possibly TRBD2 on 6 matching bases. The CDR3 runs to 14 residues. Germline V gene data show CDR1 as SEHNR and CDR2 as FQNEAQ (reference sequence). The ends were cut back, 1 base at V and 5 bases at J, with 12 bases in the middle. In DNA form, the CDR3 reads TGTGCCAGCAGCTTAGGGGCGGGACCCAACGAGCAGTACTTC. It specifies CASSLGAGPNEQYF.

This chain links TRBV19 with TRBJ1-1; 7 positions agree with TRBD1. Germline lookup yields CDR1 LNHDA and CDR2 SQIVND (reference sequence). The CDR3 totals 14 residues. V shed 7 bases and J 2 bases; nucleotides not matched to a gene: 7. CDR3 region: CASTQQGINTEAFF. The CDR3, as DNA: TGTGCCAGTACCCAACAGGGGATTAACACTGAAGCTTTCTTT.

The chain is built from TRBV19 and TRBJ1-3; possibly TRBD1 for D (6 bases). V was cut by 5 bases and J by 4 bases, with 9 bases left in between. The CDR3 loop spans 13 amino acids. The germline V gene has CDR1 LNHDA and CDR2 SQIVND (reference sequence). CDR3 bases: TGTGCCAGTAGTGGGACACGAGGAAACACCATATATTTT. This sequence encodes CASSGTRGNTIYF.

The chain combines TRBV5-5 with TRBJ1-2; weak D call: TRBD1 (5 bases). This CDR3 region has 15 residues. V was pared by 3 bases and J by 4 bases, with 16 bases between. CDR1 is SGHKS and CDR2 is YYEKEE in the germline V gene (reference sequence). CDR3 amino acids: CASSWGGVGSYGYTF. CDR3 sequence (DNA): TGTGCCAGCAGCTGGGGCGGGGTCGGGAGCTATGGCTACACCTTC.

This clone was seen only a few times. The chain is built from TRBV4-1 and TRBJ2-1, with TRBD2 matching 16 bases. V was pared by 5 bases and J by 4 bases, with 11 bases of the junction left unmatched. The CDR3 spans 19 residues. In germline, CDR1 is MGHRA, CDR2 YSYEKL. The CDR3 region is CASSYYTGTSGGAYNEQFF. CDR3 in DNA: TGCGCCAGCAGCTACTACACCGGGACTAGCGGGGGGGCTTACAATGAGCAGTTCTTC.

This clone was recorded once. The V and J genes are TRBV7-2 and TRBJ2-3, with a possible D match to TRBD1 (6 bases). Trimming took 4 bases from V and 3 from J, leaving 14 bases between them. Looked up from germline, CDR1 is SGHTA and CDR2 is FQGNSA. The CDR3 covers 15 residues. CDR3 amino acids: CASSSNRVGTDTQYF. In DNA, the CDR3 is TGTGCCAGCAGCTCAAACAGGGTCGGGACAGATACGCAGTATTTT.

The table lists this clone with a few counts. The chain carries TRBV5-6 and TRBJ2-2, with 9 nucleotides matching TRBD1. CDR3 length equals 16 residues. CDR1 is SGHDT and CDR2 is YYEEEE in the germline V gene. V trimming: 3 bases; J trimming: 1 base; junction bases outside the gene matches: 4. This CDR3 is CASSWGTGMNTGELFF. CDR3 bases: TGTGCCAGCAGCTGGGGGACAGGGATGAACACCGGGGAGCTGTTTTTT.

The V gene is TRBV4-3, the J gene TRBJ2-1; TRBD2 might be the D (7 bases). Germline assignment: CDR1 LGHNA and CDR2 YSLEER. The ends were cut back, 0 bases at V and 2 bases at J, with 11 bases in the middle. The CDR3 has 16 amino acids. In nucleotides, the CDR3 is TGCGCCAGCAGCCAAGATGGAGGGGGGGCCTACAATGAGCAGTTCTTC. Translation: CASSQDGGGAYNEQFF.

This clone was recorded once. The chain carries TRBV7-2 and TRBJ2-7; 7 bases agree with TRBD1. This CDR3 contains 14 residues. V was pared by 0 bases and J by 6 bases, with 5 bases of the junction left unmatched. CDR1 is SGHTA and CDR2 is FQGNSA in the germline V gene. The CDR3 reads CASSLAGPGGEQYF. Here the CDR3 DNA reads TGTGCCAGCAGCTTAGCGGGCCCAGGGGGCGAGCAGTACTTC.

The chain links TRBV6-6 to TRBJ2-7; D remains unclear. The germline V gene encodes CDR1 MNHNY and CDR2 SVGAGI (reference sequence). This CDR3 has 13 amino acids. Trimming took off 0 bases at V and 6 bases at J, with 9 bases between the two ends. CDR3: CASSYSPDFEQYF. As DNA, the CDR3 is TGTGCCAGCAGTTACTCGCCAGATTTCGAGCAGTACTTC.

This chain joins TRBV11-2 and TRBJ2-1; 14 nucleotides line up with TRBD2. The CDR3 is made up of 19 amino acids. Germline CDR1 SGHAT, CDR2 FQNNGV. With V trimmed by 5 bases and J by 2 bases, 11 bases remained unmatched. The CDR3 nucleotides are TGTGCCAGCAGCCAAATCGGACTAGCGGGAGGTGGGACCTACAATGAGCAGTTCTTC. Translating gives CASSQIGLAGGGTYNEQFF.